This T cell receptor (beta chain) was sequenced for a study of siplizumab effects on memory and regulatory T cells. The data were produced by immunoSEQ multiplex PCR, yet TCRdb's version contains in-frame clones alone and is incomplete. The sample holds 110,000 or so clones; under 95% are singletons and the top ten take more than 0.3%. As regards this clone: Antigen specificity is unknown.

Study-wide results and limits: No assignable naive or memory phenotype existed for roughly 80-96% of proliferating CD4+ or CD8+ clones.

This clonotype was obtained from a human donor in good health. The sample comprised CD4+ T cells sorted from blood.

The CDR3 protein is CASRSPPGKKDTEAFF. The CDR3 DNA follows: TGTGCCAGCAGGTCCCCCCCCGGTAAAAAGGACACTGAAGCTTTCTTT. The rearrangement uses TRBV7-9 and TRBJ1-1; D unresolved. This CDR3 has 16 amino acids. Trimming removed 6 bases at V and 3 bases at J, with 20 bases between. Germline CDR1 reads SEHNR; CDR2 reads FQNEAQ (reference sequence).